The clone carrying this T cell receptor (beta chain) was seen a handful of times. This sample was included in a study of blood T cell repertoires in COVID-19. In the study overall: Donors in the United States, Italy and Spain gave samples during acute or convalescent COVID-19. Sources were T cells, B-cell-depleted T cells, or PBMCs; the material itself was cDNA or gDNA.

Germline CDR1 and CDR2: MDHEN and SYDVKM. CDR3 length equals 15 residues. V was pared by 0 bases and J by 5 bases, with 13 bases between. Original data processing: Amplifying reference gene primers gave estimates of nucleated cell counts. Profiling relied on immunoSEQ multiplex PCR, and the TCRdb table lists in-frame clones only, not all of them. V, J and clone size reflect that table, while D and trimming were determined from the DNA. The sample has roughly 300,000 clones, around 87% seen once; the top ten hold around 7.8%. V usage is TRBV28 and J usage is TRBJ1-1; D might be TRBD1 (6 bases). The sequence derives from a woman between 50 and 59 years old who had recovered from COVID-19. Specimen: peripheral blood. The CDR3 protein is CASSLWGAQSTEAFF. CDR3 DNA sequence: TGTGCCAGCAGTTTATGGGGGGCGCAAAGTACTGAAGCTTTCTTT. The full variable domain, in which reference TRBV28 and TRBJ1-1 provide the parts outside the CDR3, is DVKVTQSSRYLVKRTGEKVFLECVQDMDHENMFWYRQDPGLGLRLIYFSYDVKMKEKGDIPEGYSVSREKKERFSLILESASTNQTSMYLCASSLWGAQSTEAFFGQGTRLTVV.